One and the same sample provided the 12 T cell receptor beta chains below, sequenced in a study of T cell responses to AZD1222 COVID-19 vaccine. The data were produced by immunoSEQ multiplex PCR, yet TCRdb's version contains in-frame clones alone and is incomplete. The profile shows more than 150,000 clones, around 90% of them singletons. The source was peripheral blood, collected on day 0 of AZD1222 vaccination. The receptors shown here come from an adult in good health.

The J gene is TRBJ2-5, the V gene TRBV6-6; the D is unclear. CDR3 length: 12 amino acids. Germline CDR1 and CDR2: MNHNY and SVGAGI (reference sequence). Trimming took 0 bases from V and 2 from J, leaving 1 base between them. The CDR3 region is CASSYSQETQYF. The CDR3 DNA sequence: TGTGCCAGCAGTTACTCTCAAGAGACCCAGTACTTC.

The chain joins TRBV19 to TRBJ2-2; D is possibly TRBD2 (5 bases). Germline V gene lookup returns CDR1 LNHDA and CDR2 SQIVND (reference sequence). The CDR3 is 17 residues long. Trimming took 0 bases from V and 7 from J, leaving 18 bases between them. This CDR3 is CASSIEGSRRGLGELFF. For the CDR3, the DNA is TGTGCCAGTAGTATAGAGGGTAGCCGTCGGGGTCTCGGGGAGCTGTTTTTT.

The rearrangement links TRBV19 to TRBJ2-3; no clear D. This CDR3 contains 15 residues. V lost 1 base and J lost 1, with 9 bases in between. Per germline, CDR1 LNHDA and CDR2 SQIVND (reference sequence). The CDR3, as DNA: TGTGCCAGTAGTATAGGCCTCCAAGGCACAGATACGCAGTATTTT. It translates to CASSIGLQGTDTQYF.

V and J are TRBV7-3 and TRBJ1-2; D remains unclear. Germline assignment: CDR1 SGHTA and CDR2 FQGTGA. Trimming stripped 1 base from V and 8 bases from J, with 8 bases between. The CDR3 totals 12 residues. Here the CDR3 reads CASSLNGEGYTF. The CDR3 DNA sequence: TGTGCCAGCAGCTTAAACGGGGAAGGCTACACCTTC. The full variable domain, with the rest looked up from reference TRBV7-3 and TRBJ1-2, is GAGVSQTPSNKVTEKGKYVELRCDPISGHTALYWYRQSLGQGPEFLIYFQGTGAADDSGLPNDRFFAVRPEGSVSTLKIQRTERGDSAVYLCASSLNGEGYTFGSGTRLTVV.

On this clone itself: No DNA is shown, since the ends of the CDR3 on it are uncertain; the CDR3 is the one TCRdb lists. This chain links TRBV6-5 with TRBJ2-5; TRBD2 is the table's D call and was not checked against the DNA. Counting both end residues, the CDR3 totals 14 amino acids. Germline values: CDR1 MNHEY, CDR2 SVGAGI. The CDR3 sequence: CASSTSSAVRTQYF.

This chain connects TRBV30 to TRBJ1-6; 8 bases agree with TRBD1. This CDR3 has 15 residues. V lost 6 bases and J lost 0; bases outside the gene matches: 4. Germline V gene sequence: CDR1 GTSNPN, CDR2 SVGIG (reference sequence). The chain's CDR3 is CACRQGSSYNSPLHF. CDR3 bases: TGTGCCTGCCGACAGGGGAGCTCCTATAATTCACCCCTCCACTTT.

The chain couples TRBV6-2 or TRBV6-3 to TRBJ2-1; D gene uncertain. This CDR3 comprises 13 residues. Trimming shortened V by 4 bases and J by 10 bases, and 14 bases separated the two germline ends. The germline V gene encodes CDR1 MNHEY and CDR2 SVGEGT. This CDR3 is CASSFTTPKEQFF. In nucleotides, the CDR3 is TGTGCCAGCAGTTTTACTACGCCGAAGGAGCAGTTCTTC.

The count of this clone is one. The CDR3: CASSYERTNRMNEQFF. The CDR3 DNA sequence: TGTGCCAGCAGTTATGAAAGGACTAACAGGATGAATGAGCAGTTCTTC. The rearrangement joins TRBV6-2 or TRBV6-3 to TRBJ2-1, with a tentative D call TRBD2 (6 bases). The length of the CDR3 is 16 residues. Germline values: CDR1 MNHEY, CDR2 SVGEGT. The V end was cut by 3 bases, the J end by 7 bases, with 19 bases between.

The rearrangement links TRBV10-2 to TRBJ2-3; TRBD2 matches at 12 bases. Germline trimming cut 8 bases from V and 0 bases from J; bases unmatched to any gene: 12. The CDR3 covers 18 residues. Per germline, CDR1 WSHSY and CDR2 SAAADI. The CDR3 nucleotides read TGCGCCAGCGGAGTGACTAGCGGGAGCCTCACTAGCACAGATACGCAGTATTTT. Translating gives CASGVTSGSLTSTDTQYF.

The V and J genes are TRBV7-2 and TRBJ1-1; TRBD1 matches 7 bases. V shed 5 bases and J 1 base; nucleotides not matched to a gene: 4. CDR3 length equals 14 residues. Germline CDR1 reads SGHTA; CDR2 reads FQGNSA. This CDR3 reads CASSLTGPNTEAFF. CDR3 nucleotides: TGTGCCAGCAGCCTGACAGGGCCGAACACTGAAGCTTTCTTT.

The chain links TRBV5-4 to TRBJ1-2; 7 bases are shared with TRBD1. Looked up from germline, CDR1 is SGHNT and CDR2 is YYREEE (reference sequence). CDR3 length: 14 residues. Trimming cost V 4 bases and J 0 bases; bases outside gene matches: 3. The CDR3 bases are TGTGCCAGCAGCAGGACAGGTACTAACTATGGCTACACCTTC. This codes for CASSRTGTNYGYTF. Looking up the rest from reference TRBV5-4 and TRBJ1-2 gives the full variable domain: ETGVTQSPTHLIKTRGQQVTLRCSSQSGHNTVSWYQQALGQGPQFIFQYYREEENGRGNFPPRFSGLQFPNYSSELNVNALELDDSALYLCASSRTGTNYGYTFGSGTRLTVV.

The V call is TRBV7-9, the J call TRBJ2-1; a possible D gene is TRBD1 (5 bases). The CDR3 is 11 residues long. V was trimmed by 5 bases and J by 8 bases, leaving 7 bases between them. In germline, CDR1 is SEHNR, CDR2 FQNEAQ (reference sequence). CDR3 amino acids: CASSPGYEQFF. CDR3 nucleotides: TGTGCCAGCAGCCCAGGGTATGAGCAGTTCTTC.